The 11 T cell receptor beta chains below were found in one sample sequenced in a study of T cells in localized non-small cell lung cancer. The repertoire was sequenced with immunoSEQ multiplex PCR; TCRdb's copy has only in-frame clones and lacks some. The table includes more than 45,000 clones, around 86% detected once. The sequenced sample was peripheral blood, obtained before any cancer treatment. Every receptor here comes from an older male donor with stage III squamous cell lung carcinoma.

This sequence joins TRBV5-8 and TRBJ1-2; D remains unclear. This CDR3 is 11 amino acids long. Germline values: CDR1 SGHTS, CDR2 YDEGEE. Between the trimmed V and J ends, which lost 1 base and 6 bases, there was a span of 4 bases. DNA for the CDR3: TGTGCCAGCAGCTTGTTCCATGGCTACACCTTC. Its protein product is CASSLFHGYTF. The variable domain in full, with the rest retrieved from reference TRBV5-8 and TRBJ1-2, is EAGVTQSPTHLIKTRGQQATLRCSPISGHTSVYWYQQALGLGLQFLLWYDEGEERNRGNFPPRFSGRQFPNYSSELNVNALELEDSALYLCASSLFHGYTFGSGTRLTVV.

The chain links TRBV5-1 to TRBJ2-1, with 8 bases identical to TRBD2. From germline, CDR1 is SGHRS and CDR2 YFSETQ. Trimming took 1 base from V and 5 from J; bases not matched to a gene: 8. This CDR3 has 16 residues. CDR3 amino acids: CASSLKLADLDNEQFF. As DNA, the CDR3 is TGCGCCAGCAGCTTGAAACTAGCGGATTTAGACAATGAGCAGTTCTTC.

The chain is built from TRBV30 and TRBJ2-2, with 9 bases matching TRBD2. The V and J ends lost 0 bases and 8 bases, in that order; junction bases with no gene match: 7. CDR3 length: 15 amino acids. Germline-derived CDR1 and CDR2 are GTSNPN and SVGIG (reference sequence). Here the CDR3 reads CAWSVGLAEVGELFF. CDR3 sequence (DNA): TGTGCCTGGAGTGTGGGACTAGCAGAGGTTGGGGAGCTGTTTTTT.

The J gene is TRBJ1-5, the V gene TRBV9; D unclear. This CDR3 has 14 amino acids. In germline, CDR1 is SGDLS, CDR2 YYNGEE. Trimming took off 4 bases at V and 6 bases at J, with 14 bases between the two ends. The CDR3 sequence: CASSPREDRQPQHF. As DNA, the CDR3 is TGTGCCAGCAGCCCGAGGGAGGATCGTCAGCCCCAGCATTTT.

J is TRBJ1-4 and V is TRBV5-8; no reliable D call. V was clipped by 0 bases and J by 4 bases, with 4 bases between them. Looked up from germline, CDR1 is SGHTS and CDR2 is YDEGEE. The CDR3 has 13 amino acids. The CDR3 DNA follows: TGTGCCAGCAGCTTGGGGAGTAATGAAAAACTGTTTTTT. Its translation is CASSLGSNEKLFF.

The V gene is TRBV5-1, the J gene TRBJ2-1; the match to TRBD2 covers 12 bases. CDR1 SGHRS and CDR2 YFSETQ come from the germline V gene. Trimming cost V 1 base and J 8 bases; bases outside gene matches: 13. The CDR3 covers 18 residues. CDR3 nucleotides: TGCGCCAGCAGCTTGTGGCCTCTAGCGGGGGGGCAGATCGATGAGCAGTTCTTC. Translation: CASSLWPLAGGQIDEQFF.

The chain couples TRBV6-1 to TRBJ1-1; D may be TRBD1 (5 bases). Trimming pared 1 base from V and 4 bases from J, leaving 19 bases between. The CDR3 is 17 residues long. Germline assignment: CDR1 MNHNS and CDR2 SASEGT. The CDR3 region has the DNA TGTGCCAGCAGTGAAGATACTAGGGCCCGGAGGGGCACTGAAGCTTTCTTT. It specifies CASSEDTRARRGTEAFF.

The CDR3 protein is CASSEPGSVADTQYF. Here the CDR3 DNA reads TGTGCCAGCAGTGAACCCGGGAGCGTGGCAGATACGCAGTATTTT. This chain uses TRBV6-1 with TRBJ2-3; a possible D gene is TRBD2 (6 bases). The CDR3 covers 15 residues. CDR1 and CDR2 (germline): MNHNS, SASEGT. The ends were cut back, 2 bases at V and 4 bases at J, with 13 bases in the middle.

This clone showed up just once. The CDR3 spells CASSQDGREGGQETQYF. The CDR3 DNA sequence: TGTGCCAGCAGCCAAGATGGGAGGGAGGGGGGTCAAGAGACCCAGTACTTC. J is TRBJ2-5 and V is TRBV4-2; a possible D gene is TRBD2 (7 bases). The length of the CDR3 is 17 residues. The germline CDR1 and CDR2 sequences are LGHNA and YNFKEQ. V was trimmed by 0 bases and J by 2 bases, leaving 16 bases between them.

CDR3 amino acids: CASILTGGNYGYTF. CDR3 sequence (DNA): TGTGCCAGTATCCTGACAGGGGGGAACTATGGCTACACCTTC. The rearrangement joins TRBV19 to TRBJ1-2; the match to TRBD1 covers 9 bases. The germline V gene has CDR1 LNHDA and CDR2 SQIVND (reference sequence). The V segment lost 7 bases and the J segment 2 bases; nucleotides outside the gene matches: 5. The CDR3 spans 14 residues. Full variable domain (missing parts from reference TRBV19 and TRBJ1-2): DGGITQSPKYLFRKEGQNVTLSCEQNLNHDAMYWYRQDPGQGLRLIYYSQIVNDFQKGDIAEGYSVSREKKESFPLTVTSAQKNPTAFYLCASILTGGNYGYTFGSGTRLTVV.

This clone was seen a handful of times. This chain uses TRBV7-9 with TRBJ1-2; D possibly corresponds to TRBD1 (5 bases). This CDR3 contains 13 residues. The V end was cut by 5 bases, the J end by 8 bases, with 15 bases between. The germline gives CDR1 SEHNR, CDR2 FQNEAQ (reference sequence). As DNA, the CDR3 is TGTGCCAGCAGCCGCCCGGGGGAGGAAGGCTACACCTTC. Its protein product is CASSRPGEEGYTF.